This is a list of T cell receptor beta chains from one sample in a study of OX40 agonist ivuxolimab in advanced cancers. TCRdb's copy holds only in-frame clones and misses some; the assay was immunoSEQ multiplex PCR. The sample shows 50,000 to 70,000 clones, around 90% of them seen only once. This specimen consisted of CD4+ or CD8+ T cells sorted from blood, obtained in a trial of the OX40 agonist ivuxolimab. The receptors stem from an adult with an advanced solid tumor such as melanoma, head and neck, liver or kidney cancer. Each CDR3 is given with its conserved first and last residue. Fields, in order: D gene, V gene, J gene, clone size, CDR3 DNA, CDR3 protein. D genes are given only for firm matches. Expanded clones are given a class, and other clones once, few, many or no size at all.

d_gene: TRBD1
v_gene: TRBV6-6
j_gene: TRBJ1-4
abundance: -
CDR3nt: TGTGCCAGCAGTTGGACAGGGGTCGATGAAAAACTGTTTTTT
CDR3aa: CASSWTGVDEKLFF

d_gene: TRBD2
v_gene: TRBV14
j_gene: TRBJ2-7
abundance: -
CDR3nt: TGTGCCAGCAGCCAAATCGCGGGAGGGTCCTACGAGCAGTACTTC
CDR3aa: CASSQIAGGSYEQYF

d_gene: -
v_gene: TRBV15
j_gene: TRBJ1-3
abundance: -
CDR3nt: TGTGCCACCAGCACGGGCTCCGGAGGGGGGATTAGAGGCTCTGGAAACACCATATATTTT
CDR3aa: CATSTGSGGGIRGSGNTIYF

d_gene: -
v_gene: TRBV6-1
j_gene: TRBJ2-1
abundance: once
CDR3nt: TGTGCCAGCGTGCGGGGATCTTACAATGAGCAGTTCTTC
CDR3aa: CASVRGSYNEQFF

d_gene: TRBD2
v_gene: TRBV15
j_gene: TRBJ2-7
abundance: -
CDR3nt: TGTGCCACCAGCAGAGATCGGGAAGCGGGGGGGCCTCTCGAGCAGTACTTC
CDR3aa: CATSRDREAGGPLEQYF

d_gene: -
v_gene: TRBV29-1
j_gene: TRBJ2-1
abundance: -
CDR3nt: TGCAGCGTTGAAGGTGGGCAGGGGTTCTACAATGAGCAGTTCTTC
CDR3aa: CSVEGGQGFYNEQFF

d_gene: -
v_gene: TRBV2
j_gene: TRBJ2-2
abundance: -
CDR3nt: TGTGCCAGCAGTGGGGACACCACCGGGGAGCTGTTTTTT
CDR3aa: CASSGDTTGELFF

d_gene: TRBD2
v_gene: TRBV19
j_gene: TRBJ2-3
abundance: -
CDR3nt: TGTGCCAGTGGGCCGGCGGGAGCAGATACGCAGTATTTT
CDR3aa: CASGPAGADTQYF

d_gene: TRBD2
v_gene: TRBV5-4
j_gene: TRBJ2-5
abundance: -
CDR3nt: TGTGCCAGCAGCTTGGGCGGGAGCAGCCAAGAGACCCAGTACTTC
CDR3aa: CASSLGGSSQETQYF

d_gene: TRBD1
v_gene: TRBV6-5
j_gene: TRBJ2-7
abundance: -
CDR3nt: TGTGCCAGCAGCTTCCAGGGGGCGGGCGAGCAGTACTTC
CDR3aa: CASSFQGAGEQYF

d_gene: -
v_gene: TRBV19
j_gene: TRBJ2-5
abundance: -
CDR3nt: TGTGCCAGTAGTCGGGAAGGGGGACAAGAGACCCAGTACTTC
CDR3aa: CASSREGGQETQYF

d_gene: TRBD1
v_gene: TRBV27
j_gene: TRBJ2-2
abundance: -
CDR3nt: TGTGCCAGCAGCAAGGGACAGGTTCTTTCCGGGGAGCTGTTTTTT
CDR3aa: CASSKGQVLSGELFF

d_gene: TRBD1
v_gene: TRBV19
j_gene: TRBJ1-4
abundance: once
CDR3nt: TGTGCCAGTAACACCAGGGGGGCCTCTAATGAAAAACTGTTTTTT
CDR3aa: CASNTRGASNEKLFF

d_gene: -
v_gene: TRBV30
j_gene: TRBJ2-7
abundance: -
CDR3nt: TGTGCCTGGGACCGAGGGGGTCTCGAGCAGTACTTC
CDR3aa: CAWDRGGLEQYF

d_gene: TRBD1
v_gene: TRBV5-6
j_gene: TRBJ2-7
abundance: -
CDR3nt: TGTGCCAGCAGCAGACGCCGGGACAGGGCCGGGTACGAGCAGTACTTC
CDR3aa: CASSRRRDRAGYEQYF

d_gene: TRBD2
v_gene: TRBV9
j_gene: TRBJ2-1
abundance: -
CDR3nt: TGTGCCAGCAGCGCGAGCGGGAGCTACAATGAGCAGTTCTTC
CDR3aa: CASSASGSYNEQFF

d_gene: -
v_gene: TRBV7-9
j_gene: TRBJ2-7
abundance: -
CDR3nt: TGTGCCAGCAGCAGTAGCCCGGGGCCTAGGGGCAACGAGCAGTACTTC
CDR3aa: CASSSSPGPRGNEQYF

d_gene: TRBD1
v_gene: TRBV5-1
j_gene: TRBJ2-3
abundance: -
CDR3nt: TGCGCCAGCAGCATAACAGGGGCTATAGATACGCAGTATTTT
CDR3aa: CASSITGAIDTQYF

d_gene: -
v_gene: TRBV12-1
j_gene: TRBJ2-7
abundance: -
CDR3nt: TGTGCCAGCATAGAAGGACACTACTACGAGCAGTACTTC
CDR3aa: CASIEGHYYEQYF

d_gene: -
v_gene: TRBV6-5
j_gene: TRBJ1-1
abundance: -
CDR3nt: TGTGCCAGCACAAAAGGGGGCACTGAAGCTTTCTTT
CDR3aa: CASTKGGTEAFF

d_gene: -
v_gene: TRBV7-8
j_gene: TRBJ2-5
abundance: -
CDR3nt: TGTGCCAGCAGTTTGACTACCCAAGAGACCCAGTACTTC
CDR3aa: CASSLTTQETQYF

d_gene: -
v_gene: TRBV10-3
j_gene: TRBJ1-1
abundance: -
CDR3nt: TGTGCCATCAGTTCCGGACAGATTAACACTGAAGCTTTCTTT
CDR3aa: CAISSGQINTEAFF

d_gene: TRBD1
v_gene: TRBV30
j_gene: TRBJ2-1
abundance: -
CDR3nt: TGTGCCTGGAGTGTACATGGAGGCGACAGGGTCTACAATGAGCAGTTCTTC
CDR3aa: CAWSVHGGDRVYNEQFF

d_gene: TRBD1
v_gene: TRBV5-8
j_gene: TRBJ2-7
abundance: -
CDR3nt: TGTGCCAGCAGCCCACAGGGGTTCTACGAGCAGTACTTC
CDR3aa: CASSPQGFYEQYF

d_gene: TRBD1
v_gene: TRBV5-4
j_gene: TRBJ1-1
abundance: -
CDR3nt: TGTGCCAGCAGCCTACAGGGGATGAACACTGAAGCTTTCTTT
CDR3aa: CASSLQGMNTEAFF

d_gene: TRBD1
v_gene: TRBV10-2
j_gene: TRBJ2-7
abundance: -
CDR3nt: TGCGCCAGCAGAAGACAGGGCCAGGCCTACGAGCAGTACTTC
CDR3aa: CASRRQGQAYEQYF

d_gene: -
v_gene: TRBV19
j_gene: TRBJ2-7
abundance: -
CDR3nt: TGTGCCAGTAGAAAAACAGGAAGCTCCTACGAGCAGTACTTC
CDR3aa: CASRKTGSSYEQYF

d_gene: -
v_gene: TRBV5-8
j_gene: TRBJ1-3
abundance: once
CDR3nt: TGTGCCACCTGGGACAAGACTTCTGGAAACACCATATATTTT
CDR3aa: CATWDKTSGNTIYF

d_gene: TRBD1
v_gene: TRBV7-9
j_gene: TRBJ2-7
abundance: -
CDR3nt: TGTGCCAGCAGCCTACAGGGGGCTCTTATCGACGAGCAGTACTTC
CDR3aa: CASSLQGALIDEQYF

d_gene: TRBD2
v_gene: TRBV29-1
j_gene: TRBJ2-5
abundance: -
CDR3nt: TGCAGCGTTAGGGCGGGAGGAGGGGAGACCCAGTACTTC
CDR3aa: CSVRAGGGETQYF

d_gene: -
v_gene: TRBV19
j_gene: TRBJ1-1
abundance: -
CDR3nt: TGTGCCAGTAGCCGGGGACAAGTGAACACTGAAGCTTTCTTT
CDR3aa: CASSRGQVNTEAFF

d_gene: TRBD1
v_gene: TRBV10-1
j_gene: TRBJ1-1
abundance: -
CDR3nt: TGCGCCAGCAGCTCGGGACAGGGTTGGAACACTGAAGCTTTCTTT
CDR3aa: CASSSGQGWNTEAFF

d_gene: TRBD1
v_gene: TRBV5-1
j_gene: TRBJ2-7
abundance: -
CDR3nt: TGCGCCAGCAGCCAGGGGGGACAGGGCCCCTACGAGCAGTACTTC
CDR3aa: CASSQGGQGPYEQYF

d_gene: TRBD1
v_gene: TRBV29-1
j_gene: TRBJ1-1
abundance: -
CDR3nt: TGCAGCTTTGTAGTCACAGGGGGCTTTCAAGCTTTCTTT
CDR3aa: CSFVVTGGFQAFF

d_gene: -
v_gene: TRBV19
j_gene: TRBJ1-2
abundance: once
CDR3nt: TGTGCCAGTAATGGGGGGAGAGGGATTAACGGAGGCTACACCTTC
CDR3aa: CASNGGRGINGGYTF

d_gene: -
v_gene: TRBV5-1
j_gene: TRBJ2-3
abundance: -
CDR3nt: TGCGCCAGCATCCGGGACACCCTCACAGATACGCAGTATTTT
CDR3aa: CASIRDTLTDTQYF

d_gene: -
v_gene: TRBV19
j_gene: TRBJ1-1
abundance: -
CDR3nt: TGTGCCAGTAGTACCCTGTTTTTGAACACTGAAGCTTTCTTT
CDR3aa: CASSTLFLNTEAFF

d_gene: -
v_gene: TRBV18
j_gene: TRBJ1-3
abundance: -
CDR3nt: TGTGCCAGCTCACCGAACAGCTCTGGAAACACCATATATTTT
CDR3aa: CASSPNSSGNTIYF

d_gene: -
v_gene: TRBV10-3
j_gene: TRBJ1-5
abundance: -
CDR3nt: TGTGCCATCAGCCGCGGGGGAATCAATCAGCCCCAGCATTTT
CDR3aa: CAISRGGINQPQHF

d_gene: TRBD1
v_gene: TRBV7-9
j_gene: TRBJ1-2
abundance: -
CDR3nt: TGTGCCAGCAGCCCGATTGTCAAAGGGGGCGGCTACACCTTC
CDR3aa: CASSPIVKGGGYTF

d_gene: TRBD1
v_gene: TRBV5-1
j_gene: TRBJ1-6
abundance: -
CDR3nt: TGCGCCAGCAGCTTGGCCGGGACAGGGCTGTATTCACCCCTCCACTTT
CDR3aa: CASSLAGTGLYSPLHF

d_gene: TRBD1
v_gene: TRBV9
j_gene: TRBJ2-7
abundance: once
CDR3nt: TGTGCCAGCAGCGTAGCTGGACAGGCCTACGAGCAGTACTTC
CDR3aa: CASSVAGQAYEQYF

d_gene: -
v_gene: TRBV4-1
j_gene: TRBJ2-2
abundance: few
CDR3nt: TGCGCCAGCCACAGGGTCGAAACCGGGGAGCTGTTTTTT
CDR3aa: CASHRVETGELFF

d_gene: -
v_gene: TRBV5-1
j_gene: TRBJ1-4
abundance: -
CDR3nt: TGCGCCAGCAGCACGGGACACGCAACTAATGAAAAACTGTTTTTT
CDR3aa: CASSTGHATNEKLFF

d_gene: -
v_gene: TRBV7-2
j_gene: TRBJ2-7
abundance: -
CDR3nt: TGTGCCAGCAGCCGGACCCCAGGGTCGGCTTACGAGCAGTACTTC
CDR3aa: CASSRTPGSAYEQYF

d_gene: -
v_gene: TRBV19
j_gene: TRBJ2-5
abundance: -
CDR3nt: TGTGCCAGTACCAAGGGAAGCCGGAGTGGGACCCAGTACTTC
CDR3aa: CASTKGSRSGTQYF

d_gene: TRBD1
v_gene: TRBV4-1
j_gene: TRBJ1-5
abundance: -
CDR3nt: TGCGCCAGCAGCCAAAGGGGGTCAGGGGGGAACCAGCCCCAGCATTTT
CDR3aa: CASSQRGSGGNQPQHF

d_gene: TRBD2
v_gene: TRBV11-3
j_gene: TRBJ2-1
abundance: -
CDR3nt: TGTGCCAGCAGCTCGGGACTAGCGGGCTACAATGAGCAGTTCTTC
CDR3aa: CASSSGLAGYNEQFF

d_gene: -
v_gene: TRBV20-1
j_gene: TRBJ2-7
abundance: -
CDR3nt: TGCAGTGCTCCGGGGCAGAGGGAGCAGTACTTC
CDR3aa: CSAPGQREQYF

d_gene: TRBD1
v_gene: TRBV5-1
j_gene: TRBJ1-1
abundance: -
CDR3nt: TGCGCCAGCAGCTGGGGGACAGGGGGCCAGGGGAACACTGAAGCTTTCTTT
CDR3aa: CASSWGTGGQGNTEAFF